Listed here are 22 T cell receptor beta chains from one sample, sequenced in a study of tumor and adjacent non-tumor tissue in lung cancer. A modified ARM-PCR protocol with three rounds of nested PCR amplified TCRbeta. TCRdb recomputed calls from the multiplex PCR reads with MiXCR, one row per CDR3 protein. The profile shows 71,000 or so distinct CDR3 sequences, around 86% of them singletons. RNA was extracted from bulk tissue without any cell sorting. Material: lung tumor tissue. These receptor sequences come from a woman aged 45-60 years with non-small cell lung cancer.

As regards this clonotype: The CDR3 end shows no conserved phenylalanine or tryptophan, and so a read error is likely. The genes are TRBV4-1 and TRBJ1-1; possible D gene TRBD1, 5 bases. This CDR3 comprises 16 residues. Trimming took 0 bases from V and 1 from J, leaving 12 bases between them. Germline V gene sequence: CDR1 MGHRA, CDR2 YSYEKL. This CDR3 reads CASSQDLYRWNTEAFL. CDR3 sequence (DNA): TGCGCCAGCAGCCAAGATCTGTACAGGTGGAACACTGAAGCTTTCCTT.

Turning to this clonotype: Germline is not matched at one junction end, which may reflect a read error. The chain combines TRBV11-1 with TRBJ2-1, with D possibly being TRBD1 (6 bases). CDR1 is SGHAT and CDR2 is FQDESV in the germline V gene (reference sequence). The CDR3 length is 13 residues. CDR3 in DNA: TGTGCCAGCAACTTAGGACAGAATAATGTGCAGTTCTTC. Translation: CASNLGQNNVQFF.

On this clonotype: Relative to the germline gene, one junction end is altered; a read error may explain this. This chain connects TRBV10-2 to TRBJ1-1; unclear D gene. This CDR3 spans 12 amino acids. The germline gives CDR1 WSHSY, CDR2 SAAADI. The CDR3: CASKDPNNEALF. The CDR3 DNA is TGCGCCAGCAAGGACCCGAACAATGAAGCTTTATTT.

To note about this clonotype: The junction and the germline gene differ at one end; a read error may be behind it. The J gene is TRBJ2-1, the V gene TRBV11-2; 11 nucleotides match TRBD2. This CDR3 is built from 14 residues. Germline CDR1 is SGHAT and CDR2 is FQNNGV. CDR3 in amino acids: CASSFGTSGNEQIF. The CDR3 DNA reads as TGTGCCAGCAGCTTCGGGACTAGCGGAAATGAGCAGATCTTC.

The CDR3 is CASNGDSNQLQHF. The DNA for the CDR3 is TGTGCCAGCAACGGGGACAGCAATCAGCTACAGCATTTT. The chain is built from TRBV6-6 and TRBJ1-5; 7 bases are shared with TRBD1. V shed 7 bases, J shed 13 bases, and the junction held 13 bases outside the gene matches. The CDR3 sequence is 13 residues long. The germline V gene encodes CDR1 MNHNY and CDR2 SVGAGI (reference sequence).

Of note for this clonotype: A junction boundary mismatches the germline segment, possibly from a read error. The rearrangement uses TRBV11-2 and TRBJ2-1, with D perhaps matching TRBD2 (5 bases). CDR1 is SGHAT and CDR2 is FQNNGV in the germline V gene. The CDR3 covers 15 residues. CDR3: CVSSFITGGDNEQFF. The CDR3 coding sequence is TGTGTCAGCAGCTTTATTACTGGAGGAGACAATGAGCAGTTCTTC.

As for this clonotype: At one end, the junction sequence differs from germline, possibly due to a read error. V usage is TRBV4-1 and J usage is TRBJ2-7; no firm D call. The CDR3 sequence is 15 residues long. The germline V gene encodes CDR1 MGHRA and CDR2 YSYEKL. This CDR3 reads CASSQGSGSSYEQYF. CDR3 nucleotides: TGTGCCAGCAGCCAAGGATCAGGAAGTTCCTACGAGCAGTACTTC.

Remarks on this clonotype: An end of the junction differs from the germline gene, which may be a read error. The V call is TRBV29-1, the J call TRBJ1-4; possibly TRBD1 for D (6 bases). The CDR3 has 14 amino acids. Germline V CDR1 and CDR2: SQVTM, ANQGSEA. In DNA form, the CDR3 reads TGCAGCGCTGAAGATGGACAGACGAATGAAAAACTGTTTTTT. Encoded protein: CSAEDGQTNEKLFF.

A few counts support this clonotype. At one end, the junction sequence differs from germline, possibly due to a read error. The CDR3, as DNA: TGTGCTAGCAGCTCTAGGGTCTCTGGAAACACCATATATTTT. Translation gives CASSSRVSGNTIYF. The gene calls are TRBV11-2 and TRBJ1-3; D is unclear. Germline values: CDR1 SGHAT, CDR2 FQNNGV. The CDR3 extends over 14 amino acids.

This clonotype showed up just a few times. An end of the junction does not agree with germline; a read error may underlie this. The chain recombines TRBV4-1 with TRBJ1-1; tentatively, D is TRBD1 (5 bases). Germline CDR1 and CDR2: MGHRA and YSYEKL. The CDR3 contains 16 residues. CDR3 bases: TGTGCTAGCAGCCAAGATCAGTACAGGATGAACACTGAAGTTTTCTTT. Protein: CASSQDQYRMNTEVFF.

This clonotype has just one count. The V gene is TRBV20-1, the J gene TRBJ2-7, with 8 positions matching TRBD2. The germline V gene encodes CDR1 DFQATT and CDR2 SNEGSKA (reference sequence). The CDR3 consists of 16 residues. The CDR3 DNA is TGCACTGATAGATCCAATAGCGGGGAGGAGTACTACGAGCAGTACTTC. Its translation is CTDRSNSGEEYYEQYF.

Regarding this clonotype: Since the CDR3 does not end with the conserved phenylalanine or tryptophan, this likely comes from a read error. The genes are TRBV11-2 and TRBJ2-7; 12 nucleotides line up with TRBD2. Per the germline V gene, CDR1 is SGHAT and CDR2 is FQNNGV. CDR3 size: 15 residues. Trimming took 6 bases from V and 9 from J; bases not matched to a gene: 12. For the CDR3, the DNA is TGTGCCAGCAGATTTGGACTAGCGGGATATGACGGGCAGTACTTG. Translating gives CASRFGLAGYDGQYL.

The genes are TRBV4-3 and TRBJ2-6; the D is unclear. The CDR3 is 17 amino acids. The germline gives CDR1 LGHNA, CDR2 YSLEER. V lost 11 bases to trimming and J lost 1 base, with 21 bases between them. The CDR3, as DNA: TGCGCCGGCAACCAAGACGCATGTTTATCTGGGGCCAACGTCCTGACTTTC. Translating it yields CAGNQDACLSGANVLTF.

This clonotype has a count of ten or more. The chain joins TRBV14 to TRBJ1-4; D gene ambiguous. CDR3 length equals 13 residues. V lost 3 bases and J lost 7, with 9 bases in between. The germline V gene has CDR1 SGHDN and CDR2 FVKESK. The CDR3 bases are TGTGCCAGCAGCCACAACGCGGGTGAAAAACTGTTTTTT. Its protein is CASSHNAGEKLFF.

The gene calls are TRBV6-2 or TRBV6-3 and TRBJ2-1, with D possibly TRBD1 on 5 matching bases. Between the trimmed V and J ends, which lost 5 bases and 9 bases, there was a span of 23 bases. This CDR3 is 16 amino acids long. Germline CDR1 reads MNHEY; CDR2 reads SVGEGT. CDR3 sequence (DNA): TGTGCCAGCAGTCCCTTCGACAGTCCTTTTTGGTGTGAGCAGTTCTTC. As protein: CASSPFDSPFWCEQFF.

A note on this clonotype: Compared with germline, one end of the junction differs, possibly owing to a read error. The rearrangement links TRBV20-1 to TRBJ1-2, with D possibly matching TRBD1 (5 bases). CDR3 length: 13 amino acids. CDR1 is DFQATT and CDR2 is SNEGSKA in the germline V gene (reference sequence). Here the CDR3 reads CSTRDYTQRGYTF. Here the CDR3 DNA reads TGCAGTACTAGAGATTATACTCAAAGGGGCTACACTTTC.

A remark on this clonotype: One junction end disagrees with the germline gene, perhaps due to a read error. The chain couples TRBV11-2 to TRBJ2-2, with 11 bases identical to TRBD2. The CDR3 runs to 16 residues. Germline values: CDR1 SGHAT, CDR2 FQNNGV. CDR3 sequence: CASSPSGRTHTGELFF. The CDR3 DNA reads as TGTGCCAGCAGCCCTAGCGGGAGGACCCACACTGGGGAGCTGTTTTTT.

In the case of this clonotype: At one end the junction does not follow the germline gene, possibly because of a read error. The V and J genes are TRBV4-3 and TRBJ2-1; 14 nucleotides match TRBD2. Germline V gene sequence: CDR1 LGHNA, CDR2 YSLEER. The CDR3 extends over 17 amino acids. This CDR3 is CASIKTSGLAGAHDQFF. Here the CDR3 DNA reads TGCGCCAGCATCAAGACTTCGGGACTAGCGGGAGCCCATGACCAGTTCTTC.

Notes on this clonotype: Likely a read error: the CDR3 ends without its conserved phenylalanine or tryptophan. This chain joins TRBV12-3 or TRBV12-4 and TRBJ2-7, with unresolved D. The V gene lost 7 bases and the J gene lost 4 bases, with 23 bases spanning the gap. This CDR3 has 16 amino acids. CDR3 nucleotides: TGTGCCAGCAATAACCGAGCGAGAGACCTACCGTACGAGCAGTACTAC. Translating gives CASNNRARDLPYEQYY.

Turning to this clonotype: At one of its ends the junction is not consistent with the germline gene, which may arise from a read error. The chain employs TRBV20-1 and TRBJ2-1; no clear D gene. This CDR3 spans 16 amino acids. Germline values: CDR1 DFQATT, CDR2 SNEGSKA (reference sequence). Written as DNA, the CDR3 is TGCAATGCTAGAGCCGACCCCAGGCGGAGTAACAATGAGCAATTCTTC. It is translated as CNARADPRRSNNEQFF.

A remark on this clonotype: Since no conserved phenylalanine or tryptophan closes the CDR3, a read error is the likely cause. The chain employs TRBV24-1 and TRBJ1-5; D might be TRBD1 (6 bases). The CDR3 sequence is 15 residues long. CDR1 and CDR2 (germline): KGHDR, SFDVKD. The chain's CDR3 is CATSEKGHYGQPQHL. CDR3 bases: TGTGCCACTAGTGAGAAGGGACACTATGGGCAGCCCCAGCATTTA.

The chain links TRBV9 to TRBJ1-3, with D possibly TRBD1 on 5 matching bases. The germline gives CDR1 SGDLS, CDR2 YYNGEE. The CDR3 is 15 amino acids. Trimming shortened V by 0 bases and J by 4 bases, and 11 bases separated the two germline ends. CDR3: CASSVGLGGGNTIYF. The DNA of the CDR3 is TGTGCCAGCAGCGTAGGGCTTGGGGGAGGAAACACCATATATTTT. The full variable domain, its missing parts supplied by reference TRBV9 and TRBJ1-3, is DSGVTQTPKHLITATGQRVTLRCSPRSGDLSVYWYQQSLDQGLQFLIQYYNGEERAKGNILERFSAQQFPDLHSELNLSSLELGDSALYFCASSVGLGGGNTIYFGEGSWLTVV.